Following are 29 T cell receptor beta chains from one sample sequenced in a study of shared T cell receptors in the human thymus. Here immunoSEQ multiplex PCR was the method, and the copy in TCRdb shows in-frame clones only, minus some. The sample includes some 700,000 clones, over 75% of them seen just once. These same data were also listed under a study on human thymus T cells.

Material: thymocytes. These receptors originate from a girl under two years old with a congenital heart defect.

The chain employs TRBV7-8 and TRBJ2-1; tentatively, D is TRBD1 (6 bases). There are 13 residues in the CDR3. V dropped 1 base and J dropped 9 bases, with 10 bases sitting between them. Germline V gene lookup returns CDR1 SGHVS and CDR2 FQNEAQ. As DNA, the CDR3 is TGTGCCAGCAGCTTAGTTTCCAGGGGTGAGCAGTTCTTC. It is translated as CASSLVSRGEQFF. Complete variable domain (other parts from reference TRBV7-8 and TRBJ2-1): GAGVSQSPRYKVAKRGQDVALRCDPISGHVSLFWYQQALGQGPEFLTYFQNEAQLDKSGLPSDRFFAERPEGSVSTLKIQRTQQEDSAVYLCASSLVSRGEQFFGPGTRLTVL.

Here the CDR3 reads CASAVTSDFQETQYF. The CDR3 DNA reads TGTGCCAGCGCGGTGACTAGCGATTTCCAAGAGACCCAGTACTTC. The rearrangement links TRBV5-4 to TRBJ2-5; 8 positions agree with TRBD2. Germline V gene sequence: CDR1 SGHNT, CDR2 YYREEE (reference sequence). After removal of 7 bases from V and 1 base from J, the junction contained 9 bases not matched to a gene. The CDR3 is 15 amino acids.

The genes are TRBV28 and TRBJ2-7; possibly TRBD2 for D (5 bases). Per the germline V gene, CDR1 is MDHEN and CDR2 is SYDVKM. Trimming took 3 bases from V and 2 from J, leaving 8 bases between them. This CDR3 has 13 amino acids. This CDR3 reads CASSFREPYEQYF. The CDR3, as DNA: TGTGCCAGCAGTTTTCGGGAACCCTACGAGCAGTACTTC.

The chain couples TRBV7-3 to TRBJ2-1; 8 bases line up with TRBD2. With V trimmed by 5 bases and J by 2 bases, 8 bases remained unmatched. The CDR3 is 16 residues long. Germline CDR1 SGHTA, CDR2 FQGTGA. CDR3 sequence: CASSLTSEKTYNEQFF. CDR3 DNA: TGTGCCAGCAGCCTGACTAGCGAAAAGACCTACAATGAGCAGTTCTTC.

A single count supports this clone. V and J are TRBV5-4 and TRBJ2-3; a possible D gene is TRBD1 (7 bases). This CDR3 is built from 14 residues. Germline lookup yields CDR1 SGHNT and CDR2 YYREEE (reference sequence). Trimming shortened V by 2 bases and J by 5 bases, and 12 bases separated the two germline ends. CDR3 sequence reads: CASSFAQGGDTQYF. The CDR3 DNA sequence: TGTGCCAGCAGCTTCGCCCAGGGGGGAGATACGCAGTATTTT.

This chain joins TRBV7-2 and TRBJ1-1, with unresolved D. The CDR3 contains 15 residues. Trimming took off 3 bases at V and 2 bases at J, with 13 bases between the two ends. The germline V gene has CDR1 SGHTA and CDR2 FQGNSA. The CDR3 bases are TGTGCCAGCAGCTTCTCGCCGACTGTTAACACTGAAGCTTTCTTT. It is translated as CASSFSPTVNTEAFF.

V and J are TRBV6-5 and TRBJ1-2, with D possibly TRBD1 on 6 matching bases. Germline CDR1 and CDR2: MNHEY and SVGAGI. The V end was cut by 0 bases, the J end by 9 bases, with 17 bases between. There are 15 residues in the CDR3. CDR3 sequence: CASSYSRNRDNRYTF. The CDR3, as DNA: TGTGCCAGCAGTTACTCGAGAAACCGGGACAACCGCTACACCTTC.

This sequence joins TRBV7-6 and TRBJ1-2, with D perhaps matching TRBD1 (6 bases). Germline V gene data show CDR1 as SGHVS and CDR2 as FNYEAQ. The CDR3 extends over 17 amino acids. Trimming left V 3 bases short and J 7 bases short, with 24 bases between. Here the CDR3 reads CASSLTLGAGGGGGYTF. In DNA, the CDR3 is TGTGCCAGCAGCTTGACTTTGGGGGCAGGCGGAGGTGGTGGCTACACCTTC.

The V gene is TRBV27, the J gene TRBJ1-1, with unresolved D. V was clipped by 5 bases and J by 4 bases, with 11 bases between them. The CDR3 is 13 residues long. The V gene's germline CDR1 is MNHEY and CDR2 SMNVEV (reference sequence). In DNA form, the CDR3 reads TGTGCCAGCAGTACCTCGAGGAGCACTGAAGCTTTCTTT. Residues: CASSTSRSTEAFF.

This chain links TRBV13 with TRBJ1-1, with D perhaps TRBD1 (5 bases). There are 17 residues in the CDR3. The V gene's germline CDR1 is PRHDT and CDR2 FYEKMQ (reference sequence). The V end lost 4 bases, the J end lost 0 bases, and 18 bases lay between the germline ends. The DNA of the CDR3 is TGTGCCAGCAGCTCCGCAGGGCCATTACCCATGAACACTGAAGCTTTCTTT. It codes for CASSSAGPLPMNTEAFF.

This sequence joins TRBV14 and TRBJ2-2; 8 nucleotides agree with TRBD1. Trimming cost V 1 base and J 10 bases; bases outside gene matches: 11. Germline CDR1 reads SGHDN; CDR2 reads FVKESK. The CDR3 is 16 amino acids. The CDR3 loop reads CASSQGGQGGCEELFF. The CDR3 DNA reads TGTGCCAGCAGCCAAGGCGGACAGGGCGGTTGCGAGGAGCTGTTTTTT.

This chain joins TRBV10-3 and TRBJ1-3; weak D call: TRBD1 (5 bases). Germline V gene data show CDR1 as ENHRY and CDR2 as SYGVKD. The CDR3 loop spans 16 amino acids. V was clipped by 6 bases and J by 1 base, with 16 bases between them. Written as DNA, the CDR3 is TGTGCCATCAGACCAACAGGACCGCAATCTGGAAACACCATATATTTT. This gives the protein CAIRPTGPQSGNTIYF.

This clone has only one observation. The chain combines TRBV10-3 with TRBJ2-1; 11 positions agree with TRBD1. Germline assignment: CDR1 ENHRY and CDR2 SYGVKD. This CDR3 spans 14 amino acids. V dropped 9 bases and J dropped 4; count of bases not matched to a gene: 5. In nucleotides, the CDR3 is TGTGCCATTACCGGGACAGGGGGATACAATGAGCAGTTCTTC. It codes for CAITGTGGYNEQFF.

The gene calls are TRBV7-6 and TRBJ2-1; D may be TRBD1 (6 bases). Germline V CDR1 and CDR2: SGHVS, FNYEAQ. The CDR3 runs to 16 residues. V lost 5 bases, J lost 3 bases, and 17 bases lay in between. The CDR3 DNA reads TGTGCCAGCAGCCCGAGTGGACAGAACCTCTACAATGAGCAGTTCTTC. Translation gives CASSPSGQNLYNEQFF.

This clone was seen just once. The chain carries TRBV25-1 and TRBJ2-7, with 13 nucleotides matching TRBD2. V shed 2 bases and J 6 bases; nucleotides not matched to a gene: 4. The V gene's germline CDR1 is MGHDK and CDR2 SYGVNS. There are 15 residues in the CDR3. In DNA, the CDR3 is TGTGCCAGCAGTGAAATAGGGACTAGCGGGGCCGAGCAGTACTTC. The encoded protein is CASSEIGTSGAEQYF.

This rearrangement joins TRBV5-1 to TRBJ1-6; TRBD1 matches 9 bases. There are 18 residues in the CDR3. Germline lookup yields CDR1 SGHRS and CDR2 YFSETQ. The V and J ends lost 2 bases and 5 bases, in that order; junction bases with no gene match: 11. The CDR3 nucleotides read TGCGCCAGCAGCTTTATTCTGACAGGGGGAAAGGATAATTCACCCCTCCACTTT. Protein: CASSFILTGGKDNSPLHF. Combining the CDR3 with reference TRBV5-1 and TRBJ1-6 gives the whole variable domain KAGVTQTPRYLIKTRGQQVTLSCSPISGHRSVSWYQQTPGQGLQFLFEYFSETQRNKGNFPGRFSGRQFSNSRSEMNVSTLELGDSALYLCASSFILTGGKDNSPLHFGNGTRLTVT.

The chain combines TRBV28 with TRBJ2-5; TRBD2 agrees at 8 bases. With V trimmed by 5 bases and J by 12 bases, 11 bases remained unmatched. The CDR3 is made up of 13 amino acids. Germline values: CDR1 MDHEN, CDR2 SYDVKM. This chain's CDR3 is CASSHKKGSGEYF. DNA of the CDR3: TGTGCCAGCAGTCACAAAAAAGGTAGCGGGGAGTACTTC.

This chain links TRBV2 with TRBJ2-1; perhaps TRBD1 as D (5 bases). Trimming took off 2 bases at V and 9 bases at J, with 8 bases between the two ends. This CDR3 has 12 residues. The germline V gene has CDR1 SNHLY and CDR2 FYNNEI. Here the CDR3 reads CASSELGPEQFF. The CDR3 coding sequence is TGTGCCAGCAGTGAACTGGGGCCTGAGCAGTTCTTC. Filled out from reference TRBV2 and TRBJ2-1, the complete variable domain reads EPEVTQTPSHQVTQMGQEVILRCVPISNHLYFYWYRQILGQKVEFLVSFYNNEISEKSEIFDDQFSVERPDGSNFTLKIRSTKLEDSAMYFCASSELGPEQFFGPGTRLTVL.

The chain combines TRBV5-1 with TRBJ2-2, with D hard to call. V was clipped by 0 bases and J by 1 base, with 7 bases between them. The CDR3 sequence is 15 residues long. Germline assignment: CDR1 SGHRS and CDR2 YFSETQ. DNA of the CDR3: TGCGCCAGCAGCTTGGACAGAATGAACACCGGGGAGCTGTTTTTT. It specifies CASSLDRMNTGELFF.

The rearrangement joins TRBV10-1 to TRBJ2-3, with 10 bases aligning to TRBD2. Germline V CDR1 and CDR2: WNHNN, SYGVQD (reference sequence). The CDR3 length is 16 residues. J lost 2 bases, V lost 4 bases, and 6 bases had no gene match. The CDR3, as DNA: TGCGCCAGCAGTGTTTCCACTAGCGGGGTCACAGATACGCAGTATTTT. It yields the protein CASSVSTSGVTDTQYF.

The chain joins TRBV4-3 to TRBJ1-2, with a weak D call TRBD1 (6 bases). The CDR3 loop spans 18 amino acids. Trimming removed 4 bases from V and 1 base from J, with 22 bases in between. The germline V gene encodes CDR1 LGHNA and CDR2 YSLEER. For the CDR3, the DNA is TGCGCCAGCAGCCCTAAGGGGGGGGTCCTCCACTTTAACTATGGCTACACCTTC. Protein: CASSPKGGVLHFNYGYTF.

This chain joins TRBV5-4 and TRBJ2-5, with 9 bases that match TRBD2. The V segment lost 4 bases and the J segment 4 bases; nucleotides outside the gene matches: 5. Germline V gene sequence: CDR1 SGHNT, CDR2 YYREEE (reference sequence). CDR3 length: 14 residues. CDR3: CASSTYSGGETQYF. The DNA for the CDR3 is TGTGCCAGCAGCACCTATAGCGGGGGAGAGACCCAGTACTTC.

V is TRBV9 and J is TRBJ2-4; TRBD1 aligns across 7 bases. CDR3 length: 15 residues. CDR1 and CDR2 from the germline V gene are SGDLS and YYNGEE. The V segment lost 0 bases and the J segment 7 bases; nucleotides outside the gene matches: 7. The CDR3 DNA is TGTGCCAGCAGCGTAGACGGGACAGTTGCGAACATTCAGTACTTC. Its translation is CASSVDGTVANIQYF.

This sequence joins TRBV6-5 and TRBJ2-4; 10 bases match TRBD2. The CDR3 is made up of 15 amino acids. The V gene end was trimmed by 6 bases and the J gene end by 10 bases; junction bases not matched to a gene: 12. Germline CDR1 and CDR2: MNHEY and SVGAGI. Here the CDR3 DNA reads TGTGCCAGCAGCCATGACACTAGCGGGGCGAATATTCAGTACTTC. Translating gives CASSHDTSGANIQYF.

CDR3 DNA: TGTGCCAGCAGCCTTGTGGGGGCCTCTAATGAAAAACTGTTTTTT. As protein: CASSLVGASNEKLFF. The V gene is TRBV5-6, the J gene TRBJ1-4; D may be TRBD1 (6 bases). Trimming shortened V by 4 bases and J by 3 bases, and 13 bases separated the two germline ends. Germline values: CDR1 SGHDT, CDR2 YYEEEE. CDR3 size: 15 residues.

The chain joins TRBV6-5 to TRBJ1-6; TRBD1 matches at 9 bases. With V trimmed by 8 bases and J by 10 bases, 3 bases remained unmatched. From germline, CDR1 is MNHEY and CDR2 SVGAGI. The CDR3 extends over 12 amino acids. The CDR3 DNA sequence: TGTGCCAGCCGACAGGGGGGATCACCCCTCCACTTT. It is translated as CASRQGGSPLHF.

This clone was counted only a few times. The chain is built from TRBV5-1 and TRBJ1-4, with D tentatively TRBD1 (5 bases). The V end lost 4 bases, the J end lost 8 bases, and 21 bases lay between the germline ends. This CDR3 contains 16 residues. The germline V gene encodes CDR1 SGHRS and CDR2 YFSETQ. The CDR3 sequence: CASSPDMGLLGEKLFF. The CDR3 bases are TGCGCCAGCAGCCCCGACATGGGGCTCTTAGGGGAAAAACTGTTTTTT.

V gene TRBV30 combines with J gene TRBJ1-1; D is possibly TRBD1 (6 bases). Trimming pared 3 bases from V and 3 bases from J, leaving 11 bases between. CDR3 length equals 13 residues. Germline V gene sequence: CDR1 GTSNPN, CDR2 SVGIG (reference sequence). The CDR3 reads CAWRGGRYTEAFF. CDR3 nucleotides: TGTGCCTGGAGAGGGGGTCGGTACACTGAAGCTTTCTTT.

This clone was recorded only once. V usage is TRBV7-8 and J usage is TRBJ1-2; D ambiguous. CDR3 length equals 16 residues. The ends were cut back, 0 bases at V and 2 bases at J, with 13 bases in the middle. Germline loops: CDR1 SGHVS, CDR2 FQNEAQ. The CDR3 sequence is CASSLAQWSGNYGYTF. The DNA of the CDR3 is TGTGCCAGCAGCTTAGCCCAGTGGTCAGGAAACTATGGCTACACCTTC.